This T cell receptor beta chain emerged from a study of beta chain features in type 1 diabetes. Whole-study findings and limits: For type 1 diabetes patients, VDJ junctions showed fewer insertions and more deletions. PCR might preferentially amplify shorter templates, equally in patients and controls. Researchers reported that naive, central memory and Treg TCRB repertoires appeared more similar in patients than in healthy donors. When Type 1 diabetes patients were examined, their TCRB CDR3s proved moderately but significantly shorter in all four CD4+ subsets.

With regard to this clone: Its target is not known.

Via the markers CD45RO/CCR7/CD25/CD127/CD95/CD27, stem cell-like memory, regulatory, central memory and naive CD4+ cells were sorted. Investigators reverse transcribed all isolated RNA, so they sequenced expressed TCRB transcripts. Libraries were prepared by immunoSEQ multiplex PCR; TCRdb keeps only in-frame clonotypes and omits some of them. This table has a few hundred thousand clones, about 15% appearing once. The trim removed 2 bases at V and 2 bases at J, leaving 0 bases unmatched. This CDR3 is 14 amino acids long. Germline values: CDR1 KGHSH, CDR2 LQKENI. This TCR was sampled from a man aged 25-40 years with type 1 diabetes. Sequencing was performed on naive CD4+ T cells from blood. The rearrangement uses TRBV18 and TRBJ2-1; TRBD2 agrees at 7 bases. The CDR3 spells CASSPAGAYNEQFF. The CDR3 DNA reads as TGTGCCAGCTCACCAGCGGGGGCCTACAATGAGCAGTTCTTC.